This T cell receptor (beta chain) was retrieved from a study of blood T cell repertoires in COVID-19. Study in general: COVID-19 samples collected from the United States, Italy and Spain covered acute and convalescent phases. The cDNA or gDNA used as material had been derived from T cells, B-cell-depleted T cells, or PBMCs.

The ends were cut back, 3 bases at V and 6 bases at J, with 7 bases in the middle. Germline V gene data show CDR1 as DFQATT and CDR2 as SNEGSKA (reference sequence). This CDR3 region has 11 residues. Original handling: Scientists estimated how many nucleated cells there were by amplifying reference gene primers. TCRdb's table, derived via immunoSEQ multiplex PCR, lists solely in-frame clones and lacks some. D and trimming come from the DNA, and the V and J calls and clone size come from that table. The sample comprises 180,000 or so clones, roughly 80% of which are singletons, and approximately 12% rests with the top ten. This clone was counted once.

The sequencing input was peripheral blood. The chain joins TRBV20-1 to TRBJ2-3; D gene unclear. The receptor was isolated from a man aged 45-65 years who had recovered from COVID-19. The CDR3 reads CSARLGDTQYF. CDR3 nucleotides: TGCAGTGCTAGGCTAGGCGATACGCAGTATTTT.